This T cell receptor (beta chain) was recovered during a study of cytomegalovirus exposure and HLA in healthy donors. J lost 4 bases, V lost 11 bases, and 8 bases had no gene match. Germline-derived CDR1 and CDR2 are MNHEY and SVGAGI. The CDR3 spans 13 residues. As concerns this clone: Its antigen is unidentified.

General study results and limits: Productive rates of about 87% or about 30% were seen for most TCR beta V segments in an earlier analysis.

PCR involved 60 Vbeta and 13 Jbeta primers. The method was immunoSEQ multiplex PCR; TCRdb's version includes in-frame clones alone and lacks a portion of them. This table has some 170,000 clones, about 10% appearing once. The rearrangement links TRBV6-5 to TRBJ1-3; 7 bases fit TRBD1. The source material was PBMCs. The receptor was isolated from a woman aged 30 to 39 in good health and CMV-seropositive. Written as DNA, the CDR3 is TGTGCCTGCGGCGTACAGGGGGGAAACACCATATATTTT. Protein sequence: CACGVQGGNTIYF.